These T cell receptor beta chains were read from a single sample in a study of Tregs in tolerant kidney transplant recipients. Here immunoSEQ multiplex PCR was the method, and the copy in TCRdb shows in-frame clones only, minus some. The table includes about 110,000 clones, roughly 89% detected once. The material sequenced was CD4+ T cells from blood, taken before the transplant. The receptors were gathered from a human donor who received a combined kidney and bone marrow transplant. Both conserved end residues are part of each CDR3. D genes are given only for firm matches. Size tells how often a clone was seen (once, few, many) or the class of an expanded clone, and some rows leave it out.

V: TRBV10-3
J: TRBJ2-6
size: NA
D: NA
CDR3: CAITAGLGGANVLTF
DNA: TGTGCCATCACGGCGGGGCTCGGTGGGGCCAACGTCCTGACTTTC

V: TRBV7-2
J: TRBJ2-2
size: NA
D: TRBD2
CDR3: CASILAGGNTGELFF
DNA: TGTGCCAGCATCTTAGCGGGAGGGAACACCGGGGAGCTGTTTTTT

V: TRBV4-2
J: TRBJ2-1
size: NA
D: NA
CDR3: CASSPPGGGLTYNEQFF
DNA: TGTGCCAGCAGCCCCCCAGGTGGCGGGTTAACCTACAATGAGCAGTTCTTC

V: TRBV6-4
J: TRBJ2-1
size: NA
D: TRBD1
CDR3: CASSPGQGNEQFF
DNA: TGTGCCAGCAGCCCGGGACAGGGCAATGAGCAGTTCTTC

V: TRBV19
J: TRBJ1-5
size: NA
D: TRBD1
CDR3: CASRSTGTGYQPQHF
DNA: TGTGCCAGTAGATCAACCGGGACAGGGTATCAGCCCCAGCATTTT

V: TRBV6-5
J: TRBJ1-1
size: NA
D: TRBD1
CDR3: CASSRDRGNTEAFF
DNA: TGTGCCAGCAGTCGGGACAGGGGGAACACTGAAGCTTTCTTT

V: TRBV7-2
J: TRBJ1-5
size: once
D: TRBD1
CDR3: CASSLAGGRGGGQPQHF
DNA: TGTGCCAGCAGCTTAGCAGGGGGGCGAGGGGGCGGGCAGCCCCAGCATTTT

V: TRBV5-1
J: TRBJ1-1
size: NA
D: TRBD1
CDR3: CASSSDRVHTEAFF
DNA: TGCGCCAGCAGCTCCGACAGGGTCCACACTGAAGCTTTCTTT

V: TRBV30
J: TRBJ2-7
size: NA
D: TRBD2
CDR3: CAWKPGTSYHEQYF
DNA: TGTGCCTGGAAACCCGGGACTAGCTACCACGAGCAGTACTTC

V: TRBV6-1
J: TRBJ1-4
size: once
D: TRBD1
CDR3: CASSDRTGGSEKLFF
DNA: TGTGCCAGCAGTGACCGGACAGGGGGCAGTGAAAAACTGTTTTTT

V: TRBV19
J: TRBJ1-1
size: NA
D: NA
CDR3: CASSPQTRYAEAFF
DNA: TGTGCCAGTAGCCCCCAGACCAGGTACGCTGAAGCTTTCTTT